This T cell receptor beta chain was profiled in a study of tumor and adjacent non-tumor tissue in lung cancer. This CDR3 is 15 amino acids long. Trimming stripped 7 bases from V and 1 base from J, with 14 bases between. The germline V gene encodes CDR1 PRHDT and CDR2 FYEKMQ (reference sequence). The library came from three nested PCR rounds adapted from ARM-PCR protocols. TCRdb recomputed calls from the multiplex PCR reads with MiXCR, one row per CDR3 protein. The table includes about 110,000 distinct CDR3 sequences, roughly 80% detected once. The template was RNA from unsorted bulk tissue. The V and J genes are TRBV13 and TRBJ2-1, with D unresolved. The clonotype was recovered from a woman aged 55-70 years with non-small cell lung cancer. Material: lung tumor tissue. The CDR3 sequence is CASNPPAGSYNEQFF. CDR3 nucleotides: TGTGCCAGCAACCCCCCAGCCGGGTCCTACAATGAGCAGTTCTTC. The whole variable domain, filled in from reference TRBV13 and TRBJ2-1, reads AAGVIQSPRHLIKEKRETATLKCYPIPRHDTVYWYQQGPGQDPQFLISFYEKMQSDKGSIPDRFSAQQFSDYHSELNMSSLELGDSALYFCASNPPAGSYNEQFFGPGTRLTVL.